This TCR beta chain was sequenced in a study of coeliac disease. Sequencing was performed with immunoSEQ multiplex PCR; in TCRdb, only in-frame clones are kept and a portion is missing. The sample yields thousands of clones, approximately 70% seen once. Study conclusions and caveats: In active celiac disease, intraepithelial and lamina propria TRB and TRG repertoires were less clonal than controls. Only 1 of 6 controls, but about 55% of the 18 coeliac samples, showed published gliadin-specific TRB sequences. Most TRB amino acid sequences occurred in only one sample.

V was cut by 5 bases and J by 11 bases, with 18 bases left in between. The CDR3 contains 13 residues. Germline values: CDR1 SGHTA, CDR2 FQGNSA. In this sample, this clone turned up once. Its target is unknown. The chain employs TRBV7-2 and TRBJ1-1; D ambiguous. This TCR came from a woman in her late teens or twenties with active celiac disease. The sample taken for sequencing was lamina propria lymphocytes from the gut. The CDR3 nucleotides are TGTGCCAGCAGCGCTCAGACTGAGGTGAGGGCTTTCTTT. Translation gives CASSAQTEVRAFF.